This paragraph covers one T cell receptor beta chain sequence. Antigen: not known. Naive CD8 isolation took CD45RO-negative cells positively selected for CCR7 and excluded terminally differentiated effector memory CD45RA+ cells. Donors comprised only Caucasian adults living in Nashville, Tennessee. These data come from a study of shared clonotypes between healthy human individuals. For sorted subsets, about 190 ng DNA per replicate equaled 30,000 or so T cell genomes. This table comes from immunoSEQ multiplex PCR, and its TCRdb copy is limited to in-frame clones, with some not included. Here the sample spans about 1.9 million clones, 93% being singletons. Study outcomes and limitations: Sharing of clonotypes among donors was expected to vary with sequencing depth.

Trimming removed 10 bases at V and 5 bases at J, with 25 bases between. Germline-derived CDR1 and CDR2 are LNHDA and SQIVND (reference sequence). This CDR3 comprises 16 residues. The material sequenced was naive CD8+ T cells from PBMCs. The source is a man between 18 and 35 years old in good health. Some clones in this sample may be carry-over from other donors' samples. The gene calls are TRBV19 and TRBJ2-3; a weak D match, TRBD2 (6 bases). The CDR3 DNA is TGTGCCACCACCAGTCGGGGGAGGACCGGGAGAGATACGCAGTATTTT. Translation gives CATTSRGRTGRDTQYF. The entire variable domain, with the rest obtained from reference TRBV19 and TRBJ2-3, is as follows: DGGITQSPKYLFRKEGQNVTLSCEQNLNHDAMYWYRQDPGQGLRLIYYSQIVNDFQKGDIAEGYSVSREKKESFPLTVTSAQKNPTAFYLCATTSRGRTGRDTQYFGPGTRLTVL.